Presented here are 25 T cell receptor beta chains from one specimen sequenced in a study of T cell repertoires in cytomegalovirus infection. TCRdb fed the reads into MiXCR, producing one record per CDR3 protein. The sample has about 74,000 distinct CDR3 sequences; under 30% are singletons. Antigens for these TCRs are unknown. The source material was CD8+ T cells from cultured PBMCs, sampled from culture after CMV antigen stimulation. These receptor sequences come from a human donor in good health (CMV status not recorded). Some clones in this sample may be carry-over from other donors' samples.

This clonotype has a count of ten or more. This CDR3 is CASSLLRAGVPEAFF. In nucleotides, the CDR3 is TGTGCCAGCAGCTTACTGAGGGCAGGGGTTCCTGAAGCTTTCTTT. V gene TRBV7-8 combines with J gene TRBJ1-1, with a tentative D call TRBD1 (6 bases). From germline, CDR1 is SGHVS and CDR2 FQNEAQ. The CDR3 has 15 residues. Trimming pared 2 bases from V and 6 bases from J, leaving 16 bases between. Full variable domain (outside the CDR3, taken from reference TRBV7-8 and TRBJ1-1): GAGVSQSPRYKVAKRGQDVALRCDPISGHVSLFWYQQALGQGPEFLTYFQNEAQLDKSGLPSDRFFAERPEGSVSTLKIQRTQQEDSAVYLCASSLLRAGVPEAFFGQGTRLTVV.

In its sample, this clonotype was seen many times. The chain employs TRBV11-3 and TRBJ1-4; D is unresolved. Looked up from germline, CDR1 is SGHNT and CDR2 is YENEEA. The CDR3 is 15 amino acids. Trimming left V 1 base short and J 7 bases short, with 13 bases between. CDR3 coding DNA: TGTGCCAGCAGCTTAGCTCAGGACCTTAGTGAAAAACTGTTTTTT. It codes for CASSLAQDLSEKLFF.

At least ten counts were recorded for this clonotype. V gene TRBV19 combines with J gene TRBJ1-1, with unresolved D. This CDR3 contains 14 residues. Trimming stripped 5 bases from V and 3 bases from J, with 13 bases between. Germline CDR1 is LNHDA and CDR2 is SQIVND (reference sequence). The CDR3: CASSPRRRDTEAFF. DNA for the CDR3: TGTGCCAGTAGTCCCAGGAGGCGGGACACTGAAGCTTTCTTT.

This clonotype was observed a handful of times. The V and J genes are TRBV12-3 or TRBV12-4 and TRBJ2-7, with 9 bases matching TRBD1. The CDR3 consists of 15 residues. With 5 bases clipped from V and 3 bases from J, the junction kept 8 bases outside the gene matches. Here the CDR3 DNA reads TGTGCCAGCAGTCTCGGGACAGGGCGGGTCTACGAGCAGTACTTC. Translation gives CASSLGTGRVYEQYF.

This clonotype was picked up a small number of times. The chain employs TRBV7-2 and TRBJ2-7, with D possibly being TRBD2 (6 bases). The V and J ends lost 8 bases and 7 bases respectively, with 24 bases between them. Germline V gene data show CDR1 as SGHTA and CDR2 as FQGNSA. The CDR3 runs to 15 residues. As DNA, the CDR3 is TGTGCCAGCGGACTTCAACACGGAGGGGCGGAGGAGCAGTACTTC. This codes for CASGLQHGGAEEQYF.

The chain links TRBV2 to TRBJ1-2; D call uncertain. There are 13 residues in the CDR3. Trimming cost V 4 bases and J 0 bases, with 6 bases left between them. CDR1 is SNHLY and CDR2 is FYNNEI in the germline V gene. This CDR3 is CASSADANYGYTF. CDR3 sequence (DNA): TGTGCCAGCAGTGCAGACGCTAACTATGGCTACACCTTC.

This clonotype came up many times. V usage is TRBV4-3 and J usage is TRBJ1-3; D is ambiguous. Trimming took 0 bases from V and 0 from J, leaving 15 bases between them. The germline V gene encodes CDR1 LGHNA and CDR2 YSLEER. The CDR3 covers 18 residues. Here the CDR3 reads CASSQDWVGLTSGNTIYF. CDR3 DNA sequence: TGCGCCAGCAGCCAAGATTGGGTCGGACTGACCTCTGGAAACACCATATATTTT.

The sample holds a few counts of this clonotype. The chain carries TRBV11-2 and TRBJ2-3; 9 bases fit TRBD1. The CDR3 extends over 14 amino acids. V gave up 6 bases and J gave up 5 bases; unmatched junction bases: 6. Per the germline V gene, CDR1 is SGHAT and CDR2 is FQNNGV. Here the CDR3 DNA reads TGTGCCAGCAGGTCAACAGGGGGCCTAGATACGCAGTATTTT. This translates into CASRSTGGLDTQYF.

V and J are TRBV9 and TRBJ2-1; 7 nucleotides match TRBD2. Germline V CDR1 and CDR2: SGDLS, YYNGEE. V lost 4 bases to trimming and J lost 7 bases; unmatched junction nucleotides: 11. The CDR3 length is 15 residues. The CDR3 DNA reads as TGTGCCAGCAGCCCAAGCGGGACTGTCGAGAATGAGCAGTTCTTC. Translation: CASSPSGTVENEQFF.

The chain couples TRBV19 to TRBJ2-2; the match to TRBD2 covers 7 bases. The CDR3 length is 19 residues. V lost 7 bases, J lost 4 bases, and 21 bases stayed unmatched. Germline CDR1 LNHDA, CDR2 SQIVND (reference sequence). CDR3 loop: CASTPRGGSRRGRTGELFF. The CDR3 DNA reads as TGTGCCAGTACTCCTAGGGGCGGGAGTAGGCGGGGTCGCACCGGGGAGCTGTTTTTT.

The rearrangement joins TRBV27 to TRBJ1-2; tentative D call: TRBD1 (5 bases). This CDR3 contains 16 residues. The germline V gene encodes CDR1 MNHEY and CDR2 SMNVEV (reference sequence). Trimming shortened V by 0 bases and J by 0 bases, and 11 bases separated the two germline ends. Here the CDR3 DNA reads TGTGCCAGCAGTTTATCGAGGGGATACTCTAACTATGGCTACACCTTC. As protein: CASSLSRGYSNYGYTF.

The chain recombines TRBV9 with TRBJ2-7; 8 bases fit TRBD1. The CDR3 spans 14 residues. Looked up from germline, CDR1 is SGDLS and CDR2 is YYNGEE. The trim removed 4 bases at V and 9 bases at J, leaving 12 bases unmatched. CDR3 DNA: TGTGCCAGCAGCCCGCGACAGGGGCCGGTAGTGCAGTACTTC. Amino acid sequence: CASSPRQGPVVQYF. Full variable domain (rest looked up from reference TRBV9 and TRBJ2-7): DSGVTQTPKHLITATGQRVTLRCSPRSGDLSVYWYQQSLDQGLQFLIQYYNGEERAKGNILERFSAQQFPDLHSELNLSSLELGDSALYFCASSPRQGPVVQYFGPGTRLTVT.

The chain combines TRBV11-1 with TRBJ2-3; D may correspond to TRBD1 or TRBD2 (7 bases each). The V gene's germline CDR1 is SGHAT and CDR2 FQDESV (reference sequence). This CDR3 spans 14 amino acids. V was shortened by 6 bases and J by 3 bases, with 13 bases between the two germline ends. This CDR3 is CASSQGEGTDTQYF. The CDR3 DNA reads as TGTGCCAGCAGTCAGGGGGAGGGTACAGATACGCAGTATTTT.

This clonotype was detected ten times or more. CDR3 in amino acids: CSARGGGRGNTIYF. The DNA for the CDR3 is TGCAGTGCTAGAGGGGGCGGACGTGGAAACACCATATATTTT. This chain connects TRBV20-1 to TRBJ1-3; weak D call: TRBD1 (5 bases). The V gene lost 1 base and the J gene lost 3 bases, with 10 bases spanning the gap. The CDR3 covers 14 residues. CDR1 and CDR2 (germline): DFQATT, SNEGSKA (reference sequence).

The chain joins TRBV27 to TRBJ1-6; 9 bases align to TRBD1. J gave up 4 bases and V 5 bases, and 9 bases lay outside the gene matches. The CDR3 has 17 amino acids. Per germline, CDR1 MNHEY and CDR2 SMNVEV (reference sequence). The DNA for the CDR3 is TGTGCCAGCAGTCTCGGACAGGGGAACCTTTATAATTCACCCCTCCACTTT. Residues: CASSLGQGNLYNSPLHF.

The CDR3 nucleotides read TGTGCCAGTAGTATCCTACTAGCGGGACCTTACGAAACCTACGAGCAGTACTTC. This translates into CASSILLAGPYETYEQYF. V gene TRBV19 combines with J gene TRBJ2-7, with TRBD2 identical over 10 bases. The CDR3 totals 18 residues. V gave up 3 bases and J gave up 2 bases; unmatched junction bases: 13. The V gene's germline CDR1 is LNHDA and CDR2 SQIVND (reference sequence).

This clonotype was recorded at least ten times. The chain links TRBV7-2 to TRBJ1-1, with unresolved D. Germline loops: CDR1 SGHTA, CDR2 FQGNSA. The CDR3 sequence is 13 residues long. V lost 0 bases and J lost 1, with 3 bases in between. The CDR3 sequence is CASSLAGNTEAFF. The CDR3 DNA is TGTGCCAGCAGCTTAGCAGGGAACACTGAAGCTTTCTTT.

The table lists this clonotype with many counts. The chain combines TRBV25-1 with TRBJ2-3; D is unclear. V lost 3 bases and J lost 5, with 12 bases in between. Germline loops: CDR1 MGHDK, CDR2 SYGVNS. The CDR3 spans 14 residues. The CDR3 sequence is CASSELDLVDTQYF. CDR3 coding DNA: TGTGCCAGCAGTGAGCTAGACTTGGTAGATACGCAGTATTTT.

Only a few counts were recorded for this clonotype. In DNA form, the CDR3 reads TGCGCCAGCAGCCAAGAAGGGGGTCCGTCCCTGGAGACCCAGTACTTC. Amino acid sequence: CASSQEGGPSLETQYF. The genes are TRBV4-1 and TRBJ2-5; tentative D call: TRBD1 (6 bases). CDR1 is MGHRA, CDR2 YSYEKL, per germline. The CDR3 is made up of 16 amino acids. V was trimmed by 0 bases and J by 5 bases, leaving 16 bases between them.

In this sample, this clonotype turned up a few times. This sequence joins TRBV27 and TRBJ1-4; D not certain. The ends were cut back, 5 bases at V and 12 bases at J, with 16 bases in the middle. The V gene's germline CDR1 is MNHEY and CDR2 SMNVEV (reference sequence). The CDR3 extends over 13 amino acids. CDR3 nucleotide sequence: TGTGCCAGCAGTCGGAGGCAGACCGGGGAACTGTTTTTT. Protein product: CASSRRQTGELFF.

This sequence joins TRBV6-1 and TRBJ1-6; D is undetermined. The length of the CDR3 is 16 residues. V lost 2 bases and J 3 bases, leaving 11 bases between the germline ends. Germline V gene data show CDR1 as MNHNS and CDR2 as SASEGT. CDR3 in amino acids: CASSERRIHYNSPLHF. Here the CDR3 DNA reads TGTGCCAGCAGTGAAAGGCGGATCCACTATAATTCACCCCTCCACTTT.

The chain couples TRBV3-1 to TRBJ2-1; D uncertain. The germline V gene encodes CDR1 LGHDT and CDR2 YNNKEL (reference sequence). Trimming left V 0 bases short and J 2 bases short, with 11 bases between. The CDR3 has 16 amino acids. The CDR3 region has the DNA TGTGCCAGCAGCCAAGATGAGTGGGAACCCTACAATGAGCAGTTCTTC. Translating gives CASSQDEWEPYNEQFF.

The CDR3 spells CASSLASSGRRYEQYF. In nucleotides, the CDR3 is TGTGCCAGCAGCTTAGCGTCTAGCGGACGGCGCTACGAGCAGTACTTC. The rearrangement uses TRBV7-2 and TRBJ2-7; TRBD2 aligns across 7 bases. The germline CDR1 and CDR2 sequences are SGHTA and FQGNSA. After removal of 0 bases from V and 3 bases from J, the junction contained 8 bases not matched to a gene. The CDR3 extends over 16 amino acids.

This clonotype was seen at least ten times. For the CDR3, the DNA is TGTGCCAGCAGCTTGGCCGGGGGGGCCTTAGATGAGCAGTTCTTC. It is translated as CASSLAGGALDEQFF. The J gene is TRBJ2-1, the V gene TRBV7-3; 8 nucleotides line up with TRBD2. Germline assignment: CDR1 SGHTA and CDR2 FQGTGA. The CDR3 contains 15 residues. Germline trimming cut 3 bases from V and 8 bases from J; bases unmatched to any gene: 9. Drawing the rest from reference TRBV7-3 and TRBJ2-1, the complete variable domain is GAGVSQTPSNKVTEKGKYVELRCDPISGHTALYWYRQSLGQGPEFLIYFQGTGAADDSGLPNDRFFAVRPEGSVSTLKIQRTERGDSAVYLCASSLAGGALDEQFFGPGTRLTVL.

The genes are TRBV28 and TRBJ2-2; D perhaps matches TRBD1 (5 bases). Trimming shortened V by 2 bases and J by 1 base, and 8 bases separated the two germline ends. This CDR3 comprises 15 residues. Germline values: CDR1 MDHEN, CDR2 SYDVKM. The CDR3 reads CASSLTRENTGELFF. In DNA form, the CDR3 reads TGTGCCAGCAGTTTAACCAGGGAGAACACCGGGGAGCTGTTTTTT.